Listed below are T cell receptor beta chains from one sample, sequenced in a study of T cell clonotyping in hematopoietic cell transplantation. Sequencing was performed with immunoSEQ multiplex PCR; in TCRdb, only in-frame clones are kept and a portion is missing. The sample carries 30,000 or so clones, 92% recorded once. The source was PBMCs, collected 100 days after allogeneic stem cell transplant. These receptors came from a female patient aged 50-65 years who had an allogeneic stem cell transplant from a related donor, so the T cells may come from the graft donor. Some clones in this sample may be carry-over from other donors' samples. The CDR3 runs from the conserved cysteine through the conserved F or W. The D gene is left open where the match is weak. Not all rows give a size; the values are once, few, many and, for expanded clones, a class.

DNA	CDR3	V	J	D	size
TGCGCCAGCAGCCTAAGTCCAGGTTTGACTAATGAAAAACTGTTTTTT	CASSLSPGLTNEKLFF	TRBV5-1	TRBJ1-4	NA	once
TGTGCCAGCAGCTTAGGAAGGGGCCACTACTATGGCTACACCTTC	CASSLGRGHYYGYTF	TRBV7-9	TRBJ1-2	NA	once
TGTGCCAGCAGTGGGGCTAGCGGGGGGGCCCGAGACATTCAGTACTTC	CASSGASGGARDIQYF	TRBV28	TRBJ2-4	TRBD2	NA
TGTGCCAGCAGTTTTGCAGGGGGTTACTATGGCTACACCTTC	CASSFAGGYYGYTF	TRBV27	TRBJ1-2	TRBD1	once
TGTGCCAGCAGTTTAAGATTTAGGGTGACAGATACGCAGTATTTT	CASSLRFRVTDTQYF	TRBV28	TRBJ2-3	NA	NA
TGCGCCAGCAGCCGGGGGGTAGGGAGTTCACCCCTCCACTTT	CASSRGVGSSPLHF	TRBV4-1	TRBJ1-6	NA	NA
TGTGCCAGCCTTCGGTCAGGCTATACAACGGGAGGCTACACCTTC	CASLRSGYTTGGYTF	TRBV11-2	TRBJ1-2	NA	NA
TGTGCCATCAGTGAGACAGTAGGGGGTCATCAGCCCCAGCATTTT	CAISETVGGHQPQHF	TRBV10-3	TRBJ1-5	NA	NA
TGCAGTGCTAGATTTGGTAATGAAGCTTTCTTT	CSARFGNEAFF	TRBV20-1	TRBJ1-1	NA	NA
TGTGCCAGCAGAGCAACAGGGACGGCTGGAAACACCATATATTTT	CASRATGTAGNTIYF	TRBV5-6	TRBJ1-3	NA	NA
TGTGCCAGCCGAGGACGGACGAACACTGAAGCTTTCTTT	CASRGRTNTEAFF	TRBV25-1	TRBJ1-1	NA	NA
TGCGCCAGCTCCCTCGAGTTGGACGGAGAGACCCAGTACTTC	CASSLELDGETQYF	TRBV5-1	TRBJ2-5	NA	NA
TGTGCCAGCAGCGCTAAATGGACAGGGAGTCGCGATGAGCAGTTCTTC	CASSAKWTGSRDEQFF	TRBV14	TRBJ2-1	TRBD1	NA
TGTGCCACCAGCTTGAGGCGGGGACAAACCTACGAGCAGTACTTC	CATSLRRGQTYEQYF	TRBV15	TRBJ2-7	NA	NA
TGTGCCAGCAGTAAGGGAAGGACCCAGTACTTC	CASSKGRTQYF	TRBV6-5	TRBJ2-5	NA	NA
TGCGCCAGCAGCCAAGGAGGTACTGGGGCCAACGTCCTGACTTTC	CASSQGGTGANVLTF	TRBV4-1	TRBJ2-6	NA	NA
TGTGCCAGCAGTATCTCCTCTGGGGCCAACGTCCTGACTTTC	CASSISSGANVLTF	TRBV6-5	TRBJ2-6	NA	NA
TGTGCCAGCTCCAGCCAGCTATGGGAGCAGTACTTC	CASSSQLWEQYF	TRBV28	TRBJ2-7	NA	NA
TGTGCCAGCAGCGTAGGGATTTTAGCGGGGCCCCAGGATGGAGAGACCCAGTACTTC	CASSVGILAGPQDGETQYF	TRBV9	TRBJ2-5	TRBD2	once
TGTGCCAGCAGTGACTCGCGTGAAGCATACATGAACACTGAAGCTTTCTTT	CASSDSREAYMNTEAFF	TRBV6-4	TRBJ1-1	NA	NA
TGCAGTGCTAGAGGGCCCGAGCAGTACTTC	CSARGPEQYF	TRBV20-1	TRBJ2-7	NA	once
TGTGCCAGCAGCCTAGGGGGCCGGGGTCAGCCCCAGCATTTT	CASSLGGRGQPQHF	TRBV5-6	TRBJ1-5	TRBD1	NA
TGTGCCTGGAGTAAAGGGAGTCTCACAGATACGCAGTATTTT	CAWSKGSLTDTQYF	TRBV30	TRBJ2-3	NA	NA
TGTGCCAGCAGTTTATCGTGGGAGAGGTGGATGGACGAGCAGTACTTC	CASSLSWERWMDEQYF	TRBV27	TRBJ2-7	NA	NA
TGTGCCAGCAGATCTACCGGGACGCATGAAAAACTGTTTTTT	CASRSTGTHEKLFF	TRBV6-6	TRBJ1-4	NA	NA
TGTGCCAGCAGCTTAGAACGGATGTACGAGCAGTACTTC	CASSLERMYEQYF	TRBV11-2	TRBJ2-7	NA	once
TGTGCCAGCAGCCCCGACAGGGGGTCAGATAAGCAGTACTTC	CASSPDRGSDKQYF	TRBV11-2	TRBJ2-7	TRBD1	NA
TGTGCCAGCAGCCAACCGGGACAGGGAGGGGGGGTCACAGATACGCAGTATTTT	CASSQPGQGGGVTDTQYF	TRBV7-9	TRBJ2-3	TRBD1	NA
TGCGCCAGCAGCTTGGGGGCGTTCTACGAGCAGTACTTC	CASSLGAFYEQYF	TRBV5-1	TRBJ2-7	NA	NA
TGTGCCAGTAGTGGCAGGGGGAAGTACGAGCAGTACTTC	CASSGRGKYEQYF	TRBV19	TRBJ2-7	TRBD1	NA
TGTGCCAGCAGTACCGGGACAGGGCTGGGAGAGACCCAGTACTTC	CASSTGTGLGETQYF	TRBV2	TRBJ2-5	TRBD1	NA
TGTGCCAGCTTAGACAGGGGAGGAGTTGAAAAACTGTTTTTT	CASLDRGGVEKLFF	TRBV6-1	TRBJ1-4	TRBD1	NA
TGTGCCAGCAGTGACGGGGTCTCCTACGAGCAGTACTTC	CASSDGVSYEQYF	TRBV2	TRBJ2-7	NA	NA
TGTGCCAGCAGCTTGTCGGGGTACTCTGGAAACACCATATATTTT	CASSLSGYSGNTIYF	TRBV11-3	TRBJ1-3	NA	once
TGTGCCAGCAGCTTAGCGGCCAGGGCCTACGAGCAGTACTTC	CASSLAARAYEQYF	TRBV7-9	TRBJ2-7	NA	NA
TGTGCCAGCAGTGAAGGGACTGGAGCCTACAATGAGCAGTTCTTC	CASSEGTGAYNEQFF	TRBV2	TRBJ2-1	NA	NA
TGTGCCAGCGCGCTCTCCTACGAGCAGTACTTC	CASALSYEQYF	TRBV2	TRBJ2-7	NA	NA
TGTGCCAGCAGTGAAGCCGGTGACGGGGGCTTGAGGAGGAAGGGCTACACCTTC	CASSEAGDGGLRRKGYTF	TRBV6-1	TRBJ1-2	NA	few
TGTGCCAGTAGTAGCACAGGGGGCAGGGAATCCTACGAGCAGTACTTC	CASSSTGGRESYEQYF	TRBV19	TRBJ2-7	TRBD1	NA
TGTGCCAGCAGCTTCACAGGGGGAGACAATGAGCAGTTCTTC	CASSFTGGDNEQFF	TRBV5-4	TRBJ2-1	TRBD1	NA
TGTGCCAGCAGCCGGGGCCGTGAAGCTTTCTTT	CASSRGREAFF	TRBV6-5	TRBJ1-1	NA	once
TGCGCCAGCAGCCCCGTCCCGGGGAGGGTTTTTGGCTACACCTTC	CASSPVPGRVFGYTF	TRBV4-1	TRBJ1-2	NA	NA
TGTGCGTACACCACGTGCGGTGAGCCCCAGCATTTT	CAYTTCGEPQHF	TRBV6-4	TRBJ1-5	NA	NA
TGTGCCAGCAGTTTATTGGGCGGGGGGAGGGAGACCCAGTACTTC	CASSLLGGGRETQYF	TRBV27	TRBJ2-5	TRBD2	NA
TGTGCCTGGTCCCCAACCGGGACTAGCGTGCAGACCCAGTACTTC	CAWSPTGTSVQTQYF	TRBV30	TRBJ2-5	TRBD2	NA
TGTGCCAGCAGCTTACGCAGGGAGGGCCAGCCCCAGCATTTT	CASSLRREGQPQHF	TRBV7-3	TRBJ1-5	NA	NA
TGTGCCAGCAGTTACCGCACAGATACGCAGTATTTT	CASSYRTDTQYF	TRBV7-2	TRBJ2-3	NA	NA
TGTGCTAGTGGTTTGGTAAACCCATATAAGCAGTTCTTC	CASGLVNPYKQFF	TRBV12-5	TRBJ2-1	NA	NA
TGCGCCAGCAGCCCAATTGGTGGCAACAATCAGCCCCAGCATTTT	CASSPIGGNNQPQHF	TRBV5-1	TRBJ1-5	NA	NA
TGCAGCGTTGTCGGGTTCTTCGGGGATTCTAGCACAGATACGCAGTATTTT	CSVVGFFGDSSTDTQYF	TRBV29-1	TRBJ2-3	NA	NA
TGTGCCAGTAGTATTGGGACCGGGCGAAACGGGGAGCTGTTTTTT	CASSIGTGRNGELFF	TRBV19	TRBJ2-2	NA	NA
TGTGCCAGCAGCCCCCGGACAGATGCAACTAATGAAAAACTGTTTTTT	CASSPRTDATNEKLFF	TRBV5-8	TRBJ1-4	NA	NA
TGTGCCAGCAGCTACGGGACTAGCGGCCAAGAGACCCAGTACTTC	CASSYGTSGQETQYF	TRBV9	TRBJ2-5	TRBD2	NA
TGTGCCAGCAGCGGAGTGGGGGACACTGAAGCTTTCTTT	CASSGVGDTEAFF	TRBV25-1	TRBJ1-1	NA	NA
TGTGCCTGGGGGGGCTTGGATACGCAGTATTTT	CAWGGLDTQYF	TRBV30	TRBJ2-3	NA	NA
TGTGCCAGCAGTATGGCCCAGGGGGGCTTGGAGACCCAGTACTTC	CASSMAQGGLETQYF	TRBV28	TRBJ2-5	NA	NA
TGTGCCAGCAGTACCTATCCGGGGTCACTAGATACGCAGTATTTT	CASSTYPGSLDTQYF	TRBV5-4	TRBJ2-3	NA	few